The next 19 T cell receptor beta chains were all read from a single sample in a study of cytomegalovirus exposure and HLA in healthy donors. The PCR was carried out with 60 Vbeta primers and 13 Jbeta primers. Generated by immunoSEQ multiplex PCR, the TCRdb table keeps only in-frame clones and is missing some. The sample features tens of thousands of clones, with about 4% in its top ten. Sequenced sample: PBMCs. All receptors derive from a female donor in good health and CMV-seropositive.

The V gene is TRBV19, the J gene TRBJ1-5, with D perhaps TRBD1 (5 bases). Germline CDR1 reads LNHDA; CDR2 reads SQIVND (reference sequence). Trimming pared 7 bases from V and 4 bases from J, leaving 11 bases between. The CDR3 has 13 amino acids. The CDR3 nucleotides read TGTGCCAGTATAGGGGTTTGGAATCAGCCCCAGCATTTT. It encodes CASIGVWNQPQHF.

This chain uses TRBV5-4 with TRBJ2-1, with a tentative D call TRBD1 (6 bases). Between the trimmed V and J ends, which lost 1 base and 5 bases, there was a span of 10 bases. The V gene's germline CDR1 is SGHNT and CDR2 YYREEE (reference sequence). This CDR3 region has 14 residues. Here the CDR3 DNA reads TGTGCCAGCAGCTTGACGGCAGGGGACAATGAGCAGTTCTTC. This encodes CASSLTAGDNEQFF.

The CDR3 is CASKPGQGVTGELFF. CDR3 bases: TGTGCCAGCAAACCGGGACAGGGGGTCACCGGGGAGCTGTTTTTT. V is TRBV6-5 and J is TRBJ2-2; TRBD1 agrees at 11 bases. This CDR3 comprises 15 residues. The ends lost 7 bases at V and 4 bases at J; junction bases unmatched: 5. The germline V gene encodes CDR1 MNHEY and CDR2 SVGAGI.

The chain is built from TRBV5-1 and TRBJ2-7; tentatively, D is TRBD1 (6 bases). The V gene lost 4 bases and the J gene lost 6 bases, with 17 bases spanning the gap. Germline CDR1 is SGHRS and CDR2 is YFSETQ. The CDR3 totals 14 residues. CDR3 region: CASSPSGTISEQYF. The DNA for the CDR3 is TGCGCCAGCAGCCCCTCCGGGACAATTTCCGAGCAGTACTTC.

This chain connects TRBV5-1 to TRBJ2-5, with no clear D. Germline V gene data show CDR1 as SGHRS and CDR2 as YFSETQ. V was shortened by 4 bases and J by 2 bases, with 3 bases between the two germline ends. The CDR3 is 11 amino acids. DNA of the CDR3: TGCGCCAGCAGCCGTCAAGAGACCCAGTACTTC. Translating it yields CASSRQETQYF.

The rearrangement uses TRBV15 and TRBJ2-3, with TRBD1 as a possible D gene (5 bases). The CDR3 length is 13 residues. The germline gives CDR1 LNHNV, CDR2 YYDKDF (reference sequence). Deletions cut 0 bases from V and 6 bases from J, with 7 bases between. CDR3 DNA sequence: TGTGCCACCAGCAGAGACAGGGCTGATACGCAGTATTTT. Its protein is CATSRDRADTQYF.

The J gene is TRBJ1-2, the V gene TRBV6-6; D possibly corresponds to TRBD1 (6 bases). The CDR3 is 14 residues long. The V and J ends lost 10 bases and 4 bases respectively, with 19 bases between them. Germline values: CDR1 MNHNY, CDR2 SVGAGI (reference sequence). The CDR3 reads CAIQGGAISYGYTF. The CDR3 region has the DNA TGTGCCATCCAAGGGGGGGCAATAAGCTATGGCTACACCTTC.

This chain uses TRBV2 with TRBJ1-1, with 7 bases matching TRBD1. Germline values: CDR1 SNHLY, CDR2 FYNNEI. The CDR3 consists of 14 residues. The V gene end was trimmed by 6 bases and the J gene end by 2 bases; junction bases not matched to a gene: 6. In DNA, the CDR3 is TGTGCCAGCAGGCGACAGGGAGGAAACACTGAAGCTTTCTTT. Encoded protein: CASRRQGGNTEAFF. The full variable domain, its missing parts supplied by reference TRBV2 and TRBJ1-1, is EPEVTQTPSHQVTQMGQEVILRCVPISNHLYFYWYRQILGQKVEFLVSFYNNEISEKSEIFDDQFSVERPDGSNFTLKIRSTKLEDSAMYFCASRRQGGNTEAFFGQGTRLTVV.

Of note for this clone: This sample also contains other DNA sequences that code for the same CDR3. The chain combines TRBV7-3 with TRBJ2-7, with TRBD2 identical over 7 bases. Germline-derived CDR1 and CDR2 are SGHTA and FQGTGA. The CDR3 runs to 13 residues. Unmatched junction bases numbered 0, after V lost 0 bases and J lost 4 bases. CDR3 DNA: TGTGCCAGCAGCTTAACCGGGGGGTACGAGCAGTACTTC. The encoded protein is CASSLTGGYEQYF.

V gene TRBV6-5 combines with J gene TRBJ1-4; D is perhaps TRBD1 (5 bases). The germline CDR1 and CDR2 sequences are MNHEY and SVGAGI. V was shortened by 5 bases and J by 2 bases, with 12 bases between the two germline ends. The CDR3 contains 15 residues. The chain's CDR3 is CASSPWGVTNEKLFF. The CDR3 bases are TGTGCCAGCAGTCCTTGGGGGGTGACTAATGAAAAACTGTTTTTT.

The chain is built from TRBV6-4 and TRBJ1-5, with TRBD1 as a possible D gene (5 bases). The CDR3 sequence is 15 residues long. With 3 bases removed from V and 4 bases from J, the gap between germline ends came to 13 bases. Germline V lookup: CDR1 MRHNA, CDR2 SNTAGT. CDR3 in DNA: TGTGCCAGCAGTGATCTGGCAGGGCCGAATCAGCCCCAGCATTTT. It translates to CASSDLAGPNQPQHF.

This CDR3 is CASSLPGQGNEQYF. The DNA for the CDR3 is TGTGCCAGCAGCCTCCCGGGACAGGGCAACGAGCAGTACTTC. The V call is TRBV11-1, the J call TRBJ2-7; 9 nucleotides agree with TRBD1. The junction had 7 bases not matched to a gene; V was cut back by 5 bases and J by 5 bases. This CDR3 contains 14 residues. Per germline, CDR1 SGHAT and CDR2 FQDESV (reference sequence).

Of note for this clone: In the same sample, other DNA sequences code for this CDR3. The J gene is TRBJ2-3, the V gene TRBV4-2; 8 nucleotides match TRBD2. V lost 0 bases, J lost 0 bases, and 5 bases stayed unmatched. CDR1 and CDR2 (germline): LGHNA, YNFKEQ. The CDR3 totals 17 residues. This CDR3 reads CASSQELAGFSTDTQYF. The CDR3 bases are TGTGCCAGCAGCCAAGAGTTAGCGGGGTTTAGCACAGATACGCAGTATTTT.

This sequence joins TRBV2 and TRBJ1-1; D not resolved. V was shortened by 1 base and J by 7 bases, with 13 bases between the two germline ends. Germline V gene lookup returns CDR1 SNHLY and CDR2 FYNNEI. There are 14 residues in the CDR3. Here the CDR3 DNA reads TGTGCCAGCAGTGAAGAGCGCCGATCAATTGAAGCTTTCTTT. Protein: CASSEERRSIEAFF.

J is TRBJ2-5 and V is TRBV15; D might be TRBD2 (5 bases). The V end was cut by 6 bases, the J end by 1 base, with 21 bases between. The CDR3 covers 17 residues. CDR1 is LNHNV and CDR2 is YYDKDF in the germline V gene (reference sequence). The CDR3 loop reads CATREGSAHIPQETQYF. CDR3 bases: TGTGCCACCAGGGAAGGGAGTGCCCATATTCCCCAAGAGACCCAGTACTTC.

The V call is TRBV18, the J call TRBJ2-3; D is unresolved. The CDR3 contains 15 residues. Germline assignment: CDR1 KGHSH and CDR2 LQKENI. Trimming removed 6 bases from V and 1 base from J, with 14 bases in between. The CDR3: CASSQQKGGTDTQYF. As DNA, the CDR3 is TGTGCCAGCTCCCAACAGAAAGGCGGCACAGATACGCAGTATTTT.

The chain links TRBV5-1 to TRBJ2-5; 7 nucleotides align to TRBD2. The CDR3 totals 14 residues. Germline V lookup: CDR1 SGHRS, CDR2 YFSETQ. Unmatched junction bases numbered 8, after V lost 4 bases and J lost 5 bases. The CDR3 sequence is CASSAGGRGETQYF. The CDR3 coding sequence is TGCGCCAGCAGCGCCGGCGGGAGAGGCGAGACCCAGTACTTC.

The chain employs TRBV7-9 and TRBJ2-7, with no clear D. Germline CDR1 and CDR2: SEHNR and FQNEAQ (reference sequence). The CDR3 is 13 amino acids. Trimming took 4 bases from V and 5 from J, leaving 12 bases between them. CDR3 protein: CASSSTISHEQYF. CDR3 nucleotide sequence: TGTGCCAGCAGCTCGACCATTAGCCACGAGCAGTACTTC.

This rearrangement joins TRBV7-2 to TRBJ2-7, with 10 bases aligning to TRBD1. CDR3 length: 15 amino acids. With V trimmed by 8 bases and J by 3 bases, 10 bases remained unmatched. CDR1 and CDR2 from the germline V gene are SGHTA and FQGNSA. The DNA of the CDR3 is TGTGCCAGCTCACGAGGCGGGACAGGGGTCTACGAGCAGTACTTC. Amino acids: CASSRGGTGVYEQYF. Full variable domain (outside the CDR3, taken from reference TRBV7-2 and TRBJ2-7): GAGVSQSPSNKVTEKGKDVELRCDPISGHTALYWYRQSLGQGLEFLIYFQGNSAPDKSGLPSDRFSAERTGGSVSTLTIQRTQQEDSAVYLCASSRGGTGVYEQYFGPGTRLTVT.